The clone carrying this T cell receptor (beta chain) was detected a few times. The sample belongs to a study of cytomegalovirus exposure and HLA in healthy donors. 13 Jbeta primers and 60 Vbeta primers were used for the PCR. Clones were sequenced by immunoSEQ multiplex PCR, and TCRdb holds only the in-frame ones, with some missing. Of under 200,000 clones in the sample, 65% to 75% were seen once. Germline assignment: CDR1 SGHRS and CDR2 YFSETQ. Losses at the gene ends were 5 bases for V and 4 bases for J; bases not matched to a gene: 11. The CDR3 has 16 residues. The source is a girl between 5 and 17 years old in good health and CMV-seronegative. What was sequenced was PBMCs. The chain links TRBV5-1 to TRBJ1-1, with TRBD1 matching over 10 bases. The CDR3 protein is CASRFGTGERRTEAFF. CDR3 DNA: TGCGCCAGCAGGTTCGGGACAGGGGAAAGACGCACTGAAGCTTTCTTT.